The 30 T cell receptor beta chains below come from one sample, sequenced in a study of blood T cells in healthy people across ages. Through a sample-barcoded 5' primer and a J-beta primer mix, a second PCR was run for roughly 7 to 12 cycles. TCRdb reanalysed the 5' RACE reads using MiXCR and keeps one entry per CDR3 protein. The sample yields roughly 860,000 distinct CDR3 sequences, 60% to 80% seen once. The sequenced material came from blood. The receptors shown here come from a man aged 30-40 years in good health.

This CDR3 reads CASRISGGLTYEQYF. CDR3 in DNA: TGTGCCAGCAGGATTAGCGGGGGGCTAACCTACGAGCAGTACTTC. The J gene is TRBJ2-4, the V gene TRBV6-5, with 10 positions matching TRBD2. The end of the DNA fits TRBJ2-7 better, so the J call may be wrong. The CDR3 sequence is 15 residues long. In germline, CDR1 is MNHEY, CDR2 SVGAGI.

This chain links TRBV27 with TRBJ1-2, with 11 positions matching TRBD1. V dropped 4 bases and J dropped 8; count of bases not matched to a gene: 6. The CDR3 has 14 residues. CDR1 is MNHEY, CDR2 SMNVEV, per germline (reference sequence). This chain's CDR3 is CASSSGQGAGGYTF. In DNA form, the CDR3 reads TGTGCCAGCAGTTCCGGACAGGGGGCGGGCGGCTACACCTTC.

The J gene is TRBJ2-2, the V gene TRBV13; 7 bases match TRBD2. Looked up from germline, CDR1 is PRHDT and CDR2 is FYEKMQ (reference sequence). Trimming at V came to 0 bases and at J to 4 bases, leaving 5 bases not matched to a gene. This CDR3 has 16 amino acids. CDR3 nucleotide sequence: TGTGCCAGCAGCTTAGGACTAGCGACGAGCACCGGGGAGCTGTTTTTT. This translates into CASSLGLATSTGELFF.

The CDR3 loop is CASRRSSGVETQYF. The CDR3 DNA reads as TGCGCCAGCAGGCGGAGTAGCGGGGTTGAGACCCAGTACTTC. V usage is TRBV5-1 and J usage is TRBJ2-5, with TRBD2 matching over 8 bases. This CDR3 comprises 14 residues. From germline, CDR1 is SGHRS and CDR2 YFSETQ. Trimming at V came to 5 bases and at J to 5 bases, leaving 8 bases not matched to a gene.

In this sample, this clonotype turned up a few times. The V call is TRBV12-3 or TRBV12-4, the J call TRBJ1-2; D call uncertain. CDR3 length: 15 residues. V was clipped by 6 bases and J by 4 bases, with 18 bases between them. The CDR3 here is CASSPTAEQRYGYTF. The CDR3 DNA is TGTGCCAGCAGCCCAACAGCAGAACAACGCTATGGCTACACCTTC.

The chain links TRBV9 to TRBJ2-1; unclear D gene. V lost 3 bases and J lost 6, with 7 bases in between. The CDR3 totals 12 residues. Germline loops: CDR1 SGDLS, CDR2 YYNGEE. The CDR3 is CASSGIGNEQFF. The DNA of the CDR3 is TGTGCCAGCAGCGGGATTGGCAATGAGCAGTTCTTC.

Comment on this clonotype: One end of the junction is discordant with germline, which a read error may explain. The chain links TRBV20-1 to TRBJ1-4, with a tentative D call TRBD1 (6 bases). This CDR3 contains 14 residues. Per germline, CDR1 DFQATT and CDR2 SNEGSKA (reference sequence). The CDR3 protein is CIAREDSIHEKLFF. The CDR3 coding sequence is TGCATTGCTAGAGAGGACAGTATACATGAAAAACTGTTTTTT.

The chain couples TRBV4-3 to TRBJ2-4; 8 bases line up with TRBD1. The closer fit of TRBJ2-7 to the DNA end suggests the J call may be wrong. This CDR3 spans 15 amino acids. The germline CDR1 and CDR2 sequences are LGHNA and YSLEER. The CDR3 DNA reads as TGCGCCAGCAGCCATCGCCGGGACAGGACACACGAGCAGTACTTC. It specifies CASSHRRDRTHEQYF.

The rearrangement links TRBV12-3 or TRBV12-4 to TRBJ2-3; weak D call: TRBD2 (5 bases). V lost 6 bases, J lost 6 bases, and 13 bases lay in between. The CDR3 consists of 13 residues. CDR3 loop: CASSPKRADTQYF. CDR3 coding DNA: TGTGCCAGCAGCCCTAAGAGGGCCGATACGCAGTATTTT.

The V gene is TRBV10-2, the J gene TRBJ2-3; weak D call: TRBD2 (5 bases). This CDR3 has 16 amino acids. The V end lost 3 bases, the J end lost 2 bases, and 15 bases lay between the germline ends. Germline V CDR1 and CDR2: WSHSY, SAAADI. Here the CDR3 reads CASSEGAGEYTDTQYF. The CDR3 DNA reads TGCGCCAGCAGTGAAGGTGCCGGGGAATACACAGATACGCAGTATTTT.

CDR3 loop: CASSLAGAGGTEAFF. For the CDR3, the DNA is TGTGCCAGCAGCTTAGCTGGGGCTGGGGGCACTGAAGCTTTCTTT. The chain is built from TRBV7-2 and TRBJ1-1, with D perhaps TRBD1 (5 bases). The CDR3 totals 15 residues. The V and J ends lost 0 bases and 4 bases respectively, with 12 bases between them. Germline V gene data show CDR1 as SGHTA and CDR2 as FQGNSA.

The V gene is TRBV20-1, the J gene TRBJ2-3; 12 nucleotides match TRBD2. Looked up from germline, CDR1 is DFQATT and CDR2 is SNEGSKA (reference sequence). This CDR3 region has 16 residues. The V segment lost 0 bases and the J segment 6 bases; nucleotides outside the gene matches: 7. The CDR3 DNA sequence: TGCAGTGCTAGAGACGGGACTAGCGGGTTGAGGGATACGCAGTATTTT. Its protein product is CSARDGTSGLRDTQYF.

V and J are TRBV7-9 and TRBJ1-6; the D gene is possibly TRBD1 (6 bases). The germline V and J ends were trimmed by 5 bases and 7 bases, with 15 bases remaining between them. CDR3 length equals 15 residues. The germline V gene encodes CDR1 SEHNR and CDR2 FQNEAQ (reference sequence). CDR3 in DNA: TGTGCCAGCAGCCGAGGACAGCCTTTGAATTCACCCCTCCACTTT. Translation gives CASSRGQPLNSPLHF.

This clonotype was observed a handful of times. The gene calls are TRBV5-8 and TRBJ2-1; 7 nucleotides align to TRBD1. The CDR3 runs 15 residues. CDR1 and CDR2 (germline): SGHTS, YDEGEE. Trimming took 4 bases from V and 2 from J; bases not matched to a gene: 6. The CDR3 DNA reads as TGTGCCAGCAGCACCAACGGACAGGCCTACAATGAGCAGTTCTTC. This codes for CASSTNGQAYNEQFF.

The chain is built from TRBV12-3 or TRBV12-4 and TRBJ2-3; 7 bases match TRBD2. V lost 5 bases, J lost 4 bases, and 9 bases stayed unmatched. The CDR3 spans 15 residues. The CDR3 DNA follows: TGTGCCAGCAGTCCCGCGCGGGGGTGGTCAGATACGCAGTATTTT. It is translated as CASSPARGWSDTQYF.

The rearrangement uses TRBV12-3 or TRBV12-4 and TRBJ1-6; perhaps TRBD1 as D (5 bases). The V end lost 7 bases, the J end lost 9 bases, and 16 bases lay between the germline ends. This CDR3 region has 14 residues. DNA of the CDR3: TGTGCCAGCACCGCCGGGACGGAAGGTTCACCCCTCCACTTT. It encodes CASTAGTEGSPLHF.

The table lists this clonotype with a few counts. V gene TRBV7-9 combines with J gene TRBJ2-5; unclear D gene. V shed 2 bases and J shed 5 bases, with 6 bases lying between them. The CDR3 is 12 residues long. Per the germline V gene, CDR1 is SEHNR and CDR2 is FQNEAQ (reference sequence). The CDR3 is CASSLIEETQYF. As DNA, the CDR3 is TGTGCCAGCAGCTTAATAGAGGAGACCCAGTACTTC.

This clonotype was seen a handful of times. The chain combines TRBV4-2 with TRBJ1-4; TRBD1 might be the D (6 bases). Germline CDR1 is LGHNA and CDR2 is YNFKEQ. The CDR3 contains 14 residues. Trimming removed 4 bases from V and 2 bases from J, with 8 bases in between. The CDR3 loop is CASSPTGTNEKLFF. The CDR3 DNA follows: TGTGCCAGCAGCCCTACAGGGACTAATGAAAAACTGTTTTTT.

This clonotype appeared a few times. The CDR3 spells CASSEGLGSYEQYF. CDR3 coding DNA: TGTGCCAGCAGCGAGGGACTAGGGTCCTACGAGCAGTACTTC. The chain combines TRBV7-3 with TRBJ2-7, with TRBD2 matching over 8 bases. There are 14 residues in the CDR3. The trim removed 5 bases at V and 1 base at J, leaving 4 bases unmatched. Germline V gene lookup returns CDR1 SGHTA and CDR2 FQGTGA.

This clonotype showed up just a few times. V and J are TRBV13 and TRBJ2-1; 7 positions match TRBD2. Germline V gene sequence: CDR1 PRHDT, CDR2 FYEKMQ (reference sequence). There are 16 residues in the CDR3. With 5 bases clipped from V and 0 bases from J, the junction kept 7 bases outside the gene matches. In DNA, the CDR3 is TGTGCCAGCAGCAAGACTAGCTCAAGCTCCTACAATGAGCAGTTCTTC. Translation gives CASSKTSSSSYNEQFF.

This clonotype was detected only a few times. This chain joins TRBV12-3 or TRBV12-4 and TRBJ2-7, with D unresolved. Trimming cost V 8 bases and J 1 base, with 15 bases left between them. The CDR3 runs to 14 residues. CDR3 sequence (DNA): TGTGCCAGCGCCTCTCTGACGGGTTCCTACGAGCAGTACTTC. This translates into CASASLTGSYEQYF.

The rearrangement uses TRBV7-2 and TRBJ2-1; 8 bases align to TRBD1. The junction had 5 bases not matched to a gene; V was cut back by 4 bases and J by 12 bases. There are 12 residues in the CDR3. The germline V gene encodes CDR1 SGHTA and CDR2 FQGNSA. The CDR3 DNA reads as TGTGCCAGCAGCTCAGGACAGGGTTGGCAGTTCTTC. This gives the protein CASSSGQGWQFF.

This rearrangement joins TRBV4-2 to TRBJ2-1, with a possible D match to TRBD1 (5 bases). In germline, CDR1 is LGHNA, CDR2 YNFKEQ. V was trimmed by 0 bases and J by 15 bases, leaving 9 bases between them. This CDR3 has 11 residues. The CDR3 DNA sequence: TGTGCCAGCAGCCAAGAGCAGGGTTTGTTCTTC. Amino acids: CASSQEQGLFF.

The rearrangement joins TRBV20-1 to TRBJ2-1; 8 bases are a match to TRBD2. V lost 0 bases to trimming and J lost 8 bases; unmatched junction nucleotides: 9. The CDR3 sequence is 15 residues long. Germline CDR1 is DFQATT and CDR2 is SNEGSKA (reference sequence). The DNA of the CDR3 is TGCAGTGCTAGAGATGTGCGGACTAGCTTCGATGAGCAGTTCTTC. Translating gives CSARDVRTSFDEQFF.

V and J are TRBV12-3 or TRBV12-4 and TRBJ1-4; D is unresolved. Trimming left V 7 bases short and J 7 bases short, with 19 bases between. There are 15 residues in the CDR3. The CDR3 DNA is TGTGCCAGCACTTACCAGTCGATAAGAGGTGAAAAACTGTTTTTT. It is translated as CASTYQSIRGEKLFF.

This clonotype occurred once. V gene TRBV29-1 combines with J gene TRBJ1-2, with 7 bases lining up with TRBD1. In germline, CDR1 is SQVTM, CDR2 ANQGSEA. CDR3 size: 13 residues. The J segment lost 3 bases and the V segment lost 7 bases, leaving 8 bases of the junction unmatched. The CDR3 bases are TGCAGCGGACACTTGGGGACAGACTATGGCTACACCTTC. Protein sequence: CSGHLGTDYGYTF.

V and J are TRBV6-2 or TRBV6-3 and TRBJ1-2; D call uncertain. The CDR3 has 15 residues. The germline V gene encodes CDR1 MNHEY and CDR2 SVGEGT. V lost 0 bases and J 2 bases, leaving 10 bases between the germline ends. The CDR3 coding sequence is TGTGCCAGCAGTTACTCGATTCCCTGGAACTATGGCTACACCTTC. Translating it yields CASSYSIPWNYGYTF.

This clonotype appeared once. This chain joins TRBV15 and TRBJ2-5; TRBD2 matches 10 bases. The CDR3 length is 15 residues. The V gene's germline CDR1 is LNHNV and CDR2 YYDKDF (reference sequence). V lost 3 bases to trimming and J lost 4 bases; unmatched junction nucleotides: 5. The DNA of the CDR3 is TGTGCCACCAGCAGCCCGGGACTAGCGCCAGAGACCCAGTACTTC. Its translation is CATSSPGLAPETQYF.

The rearrangement links TRBV20-1 to TRBJ1-5; D unresolved. Germline loops: CDR1 DFQATT, CDR2 SNEGSKA (reference sequence). The CDR3 has 13 residues. The V end lost 2 bases, the J end lost 0 bases, and 5 bases lay between the germline ends. CDR3 DNA: TGCAGTGCTAGACAGAATAGCAATCAGCCCCAGCATTTT. Translated: CSARQNSNQPQHF.

CDR3 in amino acids: CSVVGTGGSGANVLTF. CDR3 sequence (DNA): TGCAGCGTTGTAGGGACAGGGGGCTCTGGGGCCAACGTCCTGACTTTC. The chain employs TRBV29-1 and TRBJ2-6; 11 positions agree with TRBD1. With V trimmed by 4 bases and J by 0 bases, 2 bases remained unmatched. CDR3 length: 16 residues. Germline V gene lookup returns CDR1 SQVTM and CDR2 ANQGSEA. Using reference TRBV29-1 and TRBJ2-6 for the parts outside the CDR3, the full variable domain is SAVISQKPSRDICQRGTSLTIQCQVDSQVTMMFWYRQQPGQSLTLIATANQGSEATYESGFVIDKFPISRPNLTFSTLTVSNMSPEDSSIYLCSVVGTGGSGANVLTFGAGSRLTVL.